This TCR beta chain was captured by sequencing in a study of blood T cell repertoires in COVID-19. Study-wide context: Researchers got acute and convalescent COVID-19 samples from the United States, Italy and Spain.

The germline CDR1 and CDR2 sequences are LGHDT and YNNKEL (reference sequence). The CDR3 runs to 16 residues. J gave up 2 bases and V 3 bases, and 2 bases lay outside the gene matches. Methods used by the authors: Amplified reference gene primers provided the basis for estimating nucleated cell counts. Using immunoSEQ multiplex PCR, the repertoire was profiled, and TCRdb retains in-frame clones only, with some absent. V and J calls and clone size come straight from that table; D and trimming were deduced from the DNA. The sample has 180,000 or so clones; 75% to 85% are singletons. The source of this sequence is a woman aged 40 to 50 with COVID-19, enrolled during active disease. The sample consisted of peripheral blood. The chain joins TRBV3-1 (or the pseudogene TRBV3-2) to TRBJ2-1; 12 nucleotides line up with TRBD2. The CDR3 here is CASSHLAGGTYNEQFF. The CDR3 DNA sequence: TGTGCCAGCAGCCACCTAGCGGGAGGGACCTACAATGAGCAGTTCTTC.